This TCR beta chain was identified during a study of blood T cell repertoires in COVID-19. Background on the study: Researchers got acute and convalescent COVID-19 samples from the United States, Italy and Spain. Sources were T cells, B-cell-depleted T cells, or PBMCs; the material itself was cDNA or gDNA.

Participant-given clinical history determined each cohort assignment. The recovered donors of Cohort 3 showed two negative PCRs, clearance, or symptom resolution. Germline CDR1 reads SGHRS; CDR2 reads YFSETQ. J was trimmed by 6 bases and V by 4 bases; bases with no gene match: 7. This CDR3 region has 15 residues. Assay used: immunoSEQ multiplex PCR; TCRdb lists only in-frame clones, some missing. The table lists roughly 280,000 clones, 85% to 90% of them singletons. The V gene is TRBV5-1, the J gene TRBJ1-2, with TRBD1 identical over 12 bases. This receptor was taken from a woman between 18 and 29 years old who had recovered from COVID-19. Sequences were obtained from PBMCs or T cells enriched from blood (not recorded which). The DNA for the CDR3 is TGCGCCAGCAGCCTGTACGGGACAGGGGGCGATGGCTACACCTTC. This encodes CASSLYGTGGDGYTF.